This record covers a single TCR beta chain. The primer mix had 60 Vbeta and 13 Jbeta primers. Using immunoSEQ multiplex PCR, the repertoire was profiled, and TCRdb retains in-frame clones only, with some absent. Among around 200,000 clones, 82% were seen once, and the ten largest hold 2.7%. The sample is drawn from a study of cytomegalovirus exposure and HLA in healthy donors. About the study: About 85 million unique TCRs from HLA-typed donors were held in an early release of data.

From germline, CDR1 is MDHEN and CDR2 SYDVKM. J lost 4 bases, V lost 8 bases, and 14 bases had no gene match. The CDR3 length is 15 residues. Sequenced: PBMCs. The source of this sequence is a woman aged 40 to 50 in good health and CMV-seronegative. V and J are TRBV28 and TRBJ2-7; 7 bases map to TRBD2. CDR3 coding DNA: TGTGCCAGCGAAAGTCCGGGGGGTAGGGAATACGAGCAGTACTTC. This codes for CASESPGGREYEQYF. The full variable domain, rest sourced from reference TRBV28 and TRBJ2-7, is DVKVTQSSRYLVKRTGEKVFLECVQDMDHENMFWYRQDPGLGLRLIYFSYDVKMKEKGDIPEGYSVSREKKERFSLILESASTNQTSMYLCASESPGGREYEQYFGPGTRLTVT.